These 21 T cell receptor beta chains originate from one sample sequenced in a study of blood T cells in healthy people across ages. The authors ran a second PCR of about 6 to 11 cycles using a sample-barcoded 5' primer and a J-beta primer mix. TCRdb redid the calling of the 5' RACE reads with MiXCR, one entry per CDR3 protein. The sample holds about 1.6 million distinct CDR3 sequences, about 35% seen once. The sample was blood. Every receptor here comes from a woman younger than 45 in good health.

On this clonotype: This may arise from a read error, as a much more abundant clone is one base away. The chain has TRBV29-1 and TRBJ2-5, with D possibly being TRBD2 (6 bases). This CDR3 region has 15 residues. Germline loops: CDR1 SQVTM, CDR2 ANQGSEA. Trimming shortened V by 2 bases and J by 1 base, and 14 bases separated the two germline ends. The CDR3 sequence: CSVELLARGQETQYF. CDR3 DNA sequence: TGCAGCGTTGAACTCCTAGCGAGGGGCCAAGAGACCCAGTACTTC.

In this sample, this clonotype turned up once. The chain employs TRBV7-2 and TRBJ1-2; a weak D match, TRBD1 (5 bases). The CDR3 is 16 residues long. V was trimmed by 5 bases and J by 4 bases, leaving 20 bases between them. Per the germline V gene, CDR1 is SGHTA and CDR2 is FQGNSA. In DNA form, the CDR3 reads TGTGCCAGCAGCGCCTCGCAGGGCTGGTCAATCTATGGCTACACCTTC. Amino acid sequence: CASSASQGWSIYGYTF.

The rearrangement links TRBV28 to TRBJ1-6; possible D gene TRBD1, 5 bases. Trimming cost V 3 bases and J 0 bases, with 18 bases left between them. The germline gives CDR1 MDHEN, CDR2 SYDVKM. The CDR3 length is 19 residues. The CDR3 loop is CASSFLGRGISSYNSPLHF. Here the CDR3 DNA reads TGTGCCAGCAGTTTTTTGGGACGGGGGATTAGCTCCTATAATTCACCCCTCCACTTT.

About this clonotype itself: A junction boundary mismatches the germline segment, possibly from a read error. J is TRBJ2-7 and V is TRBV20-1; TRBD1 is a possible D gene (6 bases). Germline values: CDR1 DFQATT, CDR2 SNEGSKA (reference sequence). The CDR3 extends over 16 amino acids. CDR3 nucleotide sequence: TGCAGGGCTAGAGATCTCCACCGGGACAATGTGCGCGAGCAGTACTTC. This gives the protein CRARDLHRDNVREQYF.

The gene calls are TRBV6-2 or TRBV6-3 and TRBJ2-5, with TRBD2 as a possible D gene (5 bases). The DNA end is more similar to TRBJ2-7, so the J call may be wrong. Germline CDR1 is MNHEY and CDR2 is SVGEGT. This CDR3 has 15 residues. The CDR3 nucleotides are TGTGCCAGCAGTTACTTAGATCGGGGTAACTACGAGCAGTACTTC. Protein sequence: CASSYLDRGNYEQYF.

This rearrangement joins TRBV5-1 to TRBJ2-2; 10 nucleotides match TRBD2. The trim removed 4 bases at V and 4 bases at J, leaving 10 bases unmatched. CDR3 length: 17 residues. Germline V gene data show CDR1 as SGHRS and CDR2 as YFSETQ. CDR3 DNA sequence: TGCGCCAGCAGCGCACCAACTAGCGGGGTTCCCACCGGGGAGCTGTTTTTT. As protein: CASSAPTSGVPTGELFF. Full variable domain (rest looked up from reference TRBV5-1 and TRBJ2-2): KAGVTQTPRYLIKTRGQQVTLSCSPISGHRSVSWYQQTPGQGLQFLFEYFSETQRNKGNFPGRFSGRQFSNSRSEMNVSTLELGDSALYLCASSAPTSGVPTGELFFGEGSRLTVL.

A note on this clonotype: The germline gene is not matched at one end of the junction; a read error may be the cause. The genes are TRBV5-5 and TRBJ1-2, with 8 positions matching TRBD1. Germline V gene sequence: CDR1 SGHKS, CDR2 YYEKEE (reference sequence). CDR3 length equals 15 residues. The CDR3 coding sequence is TGTGCCTGCAGCTTGGTTCCAGGGGGCACCTATGGCTACACCTTC. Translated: CACSLVPGGTYGYTF.

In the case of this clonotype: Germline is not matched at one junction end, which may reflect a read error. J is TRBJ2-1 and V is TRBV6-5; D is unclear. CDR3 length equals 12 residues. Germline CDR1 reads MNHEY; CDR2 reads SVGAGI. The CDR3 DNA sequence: TGTGCCAGCAGCTCCGATATCAATGGGCAGTTCTTC. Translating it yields CASSSDINGQFF.

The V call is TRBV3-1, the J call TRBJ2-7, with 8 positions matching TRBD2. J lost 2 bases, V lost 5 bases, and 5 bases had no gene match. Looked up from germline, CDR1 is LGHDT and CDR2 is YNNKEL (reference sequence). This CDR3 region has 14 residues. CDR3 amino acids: CASSYSGEAYEQYF. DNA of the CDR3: TGTGCCAGCAGCTATAGCGGGGAAGCCTACGAGCAGTACTTC.

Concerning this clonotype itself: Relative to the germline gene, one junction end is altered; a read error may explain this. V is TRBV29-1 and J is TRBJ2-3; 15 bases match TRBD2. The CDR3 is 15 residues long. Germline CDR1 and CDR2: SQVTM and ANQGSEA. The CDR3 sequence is CSVLGLAGGPDTRYF. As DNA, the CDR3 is TGCAGCGTCCTGGGACTAGCGGGAGGCCCAGATACGCGGTATTTT.

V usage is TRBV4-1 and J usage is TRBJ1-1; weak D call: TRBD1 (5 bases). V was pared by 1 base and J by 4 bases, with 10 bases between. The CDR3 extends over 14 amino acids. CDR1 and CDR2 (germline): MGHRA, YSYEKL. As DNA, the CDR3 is TGCGCCAGCAGCCAAGGGAGGGGTTCCACTGAAGCTTTCTTT. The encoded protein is CASSQGRGSTEAFF.

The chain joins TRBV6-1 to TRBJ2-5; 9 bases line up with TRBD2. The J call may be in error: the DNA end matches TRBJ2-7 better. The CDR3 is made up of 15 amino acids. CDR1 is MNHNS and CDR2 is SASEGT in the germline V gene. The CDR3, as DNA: TGTGCCAGCAGTGAAGTCGGACTAGCGAGACGCGAGCAGTACTTC. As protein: CASSEVGLARREQYF.

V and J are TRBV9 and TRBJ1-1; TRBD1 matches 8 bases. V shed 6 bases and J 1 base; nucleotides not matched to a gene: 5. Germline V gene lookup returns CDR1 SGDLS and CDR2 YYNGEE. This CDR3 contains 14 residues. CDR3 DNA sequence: TGTGCCAGCAACGCAGGGGGCGGGAACACTGAAGCTTTCTTT. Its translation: CASNAGGGNTEAFF.

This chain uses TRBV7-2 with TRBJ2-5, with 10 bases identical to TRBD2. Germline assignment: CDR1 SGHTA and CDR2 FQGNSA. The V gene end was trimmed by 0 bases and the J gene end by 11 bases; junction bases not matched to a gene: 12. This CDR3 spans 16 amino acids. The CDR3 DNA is TGTGCCAGCAGCTTAGCTATAGCGGGAGGCCCATACAAGCAGTACTTC. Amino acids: CASSLAIAGGPYKQYF.

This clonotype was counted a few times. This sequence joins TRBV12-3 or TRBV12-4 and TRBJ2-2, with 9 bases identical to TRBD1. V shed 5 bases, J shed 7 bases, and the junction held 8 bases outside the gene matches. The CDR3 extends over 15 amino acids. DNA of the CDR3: TGTGCCAGCAGTCCGGGACAGGGTTATTTCGGGGAGCTGTTTTTT. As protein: CASSPGQGYFGELFF.

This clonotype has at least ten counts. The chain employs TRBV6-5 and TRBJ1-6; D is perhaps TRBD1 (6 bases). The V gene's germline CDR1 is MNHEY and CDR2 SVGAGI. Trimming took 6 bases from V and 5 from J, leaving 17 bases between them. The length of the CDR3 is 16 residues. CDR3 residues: CASRPEGGTHNSPLHF. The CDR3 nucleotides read TGTGCCAGCAGACCCGAAGGGGGGACACATAATTCACCCCTCCACTTT.

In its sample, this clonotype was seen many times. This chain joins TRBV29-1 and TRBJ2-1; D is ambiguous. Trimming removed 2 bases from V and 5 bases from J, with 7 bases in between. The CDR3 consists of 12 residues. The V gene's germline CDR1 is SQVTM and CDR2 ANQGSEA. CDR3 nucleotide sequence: TGCAGCGTTGAACTTTCCCACAATGAGCAGTTCTTC. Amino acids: CSVELSHNEQFF.

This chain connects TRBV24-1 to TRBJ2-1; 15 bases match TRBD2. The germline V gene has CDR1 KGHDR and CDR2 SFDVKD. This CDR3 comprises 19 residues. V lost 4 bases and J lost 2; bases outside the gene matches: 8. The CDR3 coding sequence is TGTGCCACCAGTGACCGCGGACTAGCGGGAGGGAAGCCCTACAATGAGCAGTTCTTC. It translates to CATSDRGLAGGKPYNEQFF.

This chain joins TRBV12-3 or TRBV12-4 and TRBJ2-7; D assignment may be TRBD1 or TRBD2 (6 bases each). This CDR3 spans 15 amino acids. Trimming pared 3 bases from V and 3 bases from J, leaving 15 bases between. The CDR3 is CASSLEGGSGYEQYF. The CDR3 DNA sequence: TGTGCCAGCAGTTTGGAGGGGGGCTCCGGCTACGAGCAGTACTTC.

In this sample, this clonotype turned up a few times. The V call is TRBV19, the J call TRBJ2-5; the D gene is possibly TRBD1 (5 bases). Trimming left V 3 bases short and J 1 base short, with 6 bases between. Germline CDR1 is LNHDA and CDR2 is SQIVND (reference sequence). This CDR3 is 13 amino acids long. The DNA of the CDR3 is TGTGCCAGTAGTATGACAGTCCAAGAGACCCAGTACTTC. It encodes CASSMTVQETQYF. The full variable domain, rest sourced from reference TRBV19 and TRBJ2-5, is DGGITQSPKYLFRKEGQNVTLSCEQNLNHDAMYWYRQDPGQGLRLIYYSQIVNDFQKGDIAEGYSVSREKKESFPLTVTSAQKNPTAFYLCASSMTVQETQYFGPGTRLLVL.

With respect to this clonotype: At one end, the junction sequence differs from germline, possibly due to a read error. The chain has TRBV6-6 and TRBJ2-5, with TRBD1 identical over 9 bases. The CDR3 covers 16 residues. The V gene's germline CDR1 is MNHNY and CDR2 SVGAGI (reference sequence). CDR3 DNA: TGCGCCAGCAGACGTCGGGTGGGACAGGGAGGAGAGACCCAGTACTTC. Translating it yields CASRRRVGQGGETQYF.